What follows are 19 T cell receptor beta chains derived from one specimen sequenced in a study of beta chain features in type 1 diabetes. Points from the study as a whole: Moderate yet significant TCRB CDR3 shortening was seen in Type 1 diabetes patients in all four CD4+ subsets.

The authors reverse transcribed all of the isolated RNA, so sequencing captured expressed TCRB transcripts. Clones were sequenced by immunoSEQ multiplex PCR, and TCRdb holds only the in-frame ones, with some missing. The table shows 280,000 or so clones, with over 14% occurring only once. The antigens these receptors bind are not known. Sequenced material: naive CD4+ T cells from blood. The receptors here all came from a man aged 18 to 29 with type 1 diabetes.

The chain employs TRBV5-4 and TRBJ2-7; 8 nucleotides line up with TRBD1. CDR3 length: 15 residues. Germline values: CDR1 SGHNT, CDR2 YYREEE (reference sequence). V was clipped by 0 bases and J by 5 bases; unmatched bases: 7. The DNA of the CDR3 is TGTGCCAGCAGCTTGGTCGGACAGGGACATAACGAGCAGTACTTC. Translating gives CASSLVGQGHNEQYF.

The gene calls are TRBV7-2 and TRBJ1-1, with 7 positions matching TRBD1. Per germline, CDR1 SGHTA and CDR2 FQGNSA. The length of the CDR3 is 15 residues. V lost 5 bases and J lost 1; bases outside the gene matches: 7. The CDR3 DNA sequence: TGTGCCAGCAGCCTCCAGGGGGTTTGGAACACTGAAGCTTTCTTT. Amino acids: CASSLQGVWNTEAFF. Full variable domain (remainder filled in from reference TRBV7-2 and TRBJ1-1): GAGVSQSPSNKVTEKGKDVELRCDPISGHTALYWYRQSLGQGLEFLIYFQGNSAPDKSGLPSDRFSAERTGGSVSTLTIQRTQQEDSAVYLCASSLQGVWNTEAFFGQGTRLTVV.

This clone was seen more than once but under ten times. V is TRBV11-2 and J is TRBJ2-1, with 12 bases aligning to TRBD2. CDR3 size: 16 residues. The V segment lost 1 base and the J segment 8 bases; nucleotides outside the gene matches: 6. Germline V CDR1 and CDR2: SGHAT, FQNNGV. DNA for the CDR3: TGTGCCAGCAGCTTAGGGAGACTAGCGGGAGCTGATGAGCAGTTCTTC. It translates to CASSLGRLAGADEQFF.

The sample holds a few counts of this clone. The chain recombines TRBV9 with TRBJ2-5, with a possible D match to TRBD2 (5 bases). Germline loops: CDR1 SGDLS, CDR2 YYNGEE. This CDR3 is built from 13 residues. Trimming removed 2 bases at V and 5 bases at J, with 10 bases between. The CDR3 region is CASSVDPGETQYF. Here the CDR3 DNA reads TGTGCCAGCAGCGTGGACCCGGGGGAGACCCAGTACTTC.

This clone was counted between two and nine times. The chain uses TRBV7-2 and TRBJ2-1; D is ambiguous. V gave up 5 bases and J gave up 0 bases, with 5 bases separating them. The CDR3 consists of 13 residues. CDR1 and CDR2 (germline): SGHTA, FQGNSA. The CDR3 nucleotides are TGTGCCAGCAGCCCCAACTCCTACAATGAGCAGTTCTTC. It is translated as CASSPNSYNEQFF.

This clone was counted a few times. The V and J genes are TRBV11-2 and TRBJ2-3; TRBD2 is a possible D gene (5 bases). The CDR3 has 13 residues. The V gene lost 8 bases and the J gene lost 1 base, with 10 bases spanning the gap. Germline CDR1 and CDR2: SGHAT and FQNNGV. The CDR3 loop reads CASRTGGTDTQYF. DNA of the CDR3: TGTGCCAGCCGGACTGGAGGCACAGATACGCAGTATTTT.

In regard to this clone: Different DNA sequences within this sample yield the same CDR3. This chain uses TRBV5-1 with TRBJ2-2, with no clear D. Germline loops: CDR1 SGHRS, CDR2 YFSETQ. Trimming removed 4 bases at V and 5 bases at J, with 9 bases between. CDR3 length: 13 residues. Written as DNA, the CDR3 is TGCGCCAGCAGCCCCAGAGGAACCGGGGAGCTGTTTTTT. Its protein product is CASSPRGTGELFF.

The CDR3 DNA is TGCGCCAGCAGCCACAGGGGAGGGGGAGGCGAGACCCAGTACTTC. Its protein is CASSHRGGGGETQYF. This rearrangement joins TRBV4-1 to TRBJ2-5; D may be TRBD2 (7 bases). Germline loops: CDR1 MGHRA, CDR2 YSYEKL. Deletions cut 3 bases from V and 5 bases from J, with 16 bases between. The CDR3 has 15 amino acids.

V and J are TRBV4-1 and TRBJ2-3; 10 bases align to TRBD2. V lost 0 bases and J lost 6; bases outside the gene matches: 15. In germline, CDR1 is MGHRA, CDR2 YSYEKL. CDR3 length equals 19 residues. CDR3 residues: CASSQEVGGSGRVLDTQYF. The CDR3 bases are TGCGCCAGCAGCCAAGAGGTTGGCGGGAGCGGGAGGGTGCTGGATACGCAGTATTTT.

In its sample, this clone was seen a few times. The chain uses TRBV30 and TRBJ2-1; TRBD2 matches at 8 bases. CDR3 size: 13 residues. Germline V gene sequence: CDR1 GTSNPN, CDR2 SVGIG (reference sequence). The junction had 1 base not matched to a gene; V was cut back by 0 bases and J by 6 bases. The CDR3 sequence is CAWSVAGANEQFF. The CDR3 DNA sequence: TGTGCCTGGAGTGTAGCGGGAGCCAATGAGCAGTTCTTC.

This clone has a handful of counts. The gene calls are TRBV7-6 and TRBJ2-7, with D possibly being TRBD2 (5 bases). The CDR3 contains 15 residues. CDR1 and CDR2 from the germline V gene are SGHVS and FNYEAQ. V gave up 5 bases and J gave up 2 bases, with 16 bases separating them. CDR3: CASSRSSGMAYEQYF. The CDR3 DNA sequence: TGTGCCAGCAGCCGATCCTCGGGGATGGCCTACGAGCAGTACTTC.

This clone was counted only a few times. The chain carries TRBV7-6 and TRBJ2-5; TRBD2 is a possible D gene (5 bases). Germline CDR1 reads SGHVS; CDR2 reads FNYEAQ. This CDR3 is 17 amino acids long. Between the trimmed V and J ends, which lost 1 base and 2 bases, there was a span of 17 bases. The CDR3 DNA sequence: TGTGCCAGCAGCTTAGTTAAAGTCCTCCGGGGACAAGAGACCCAGTACTTC. This sequence encodes CASSLVKVLRGQETQYF.

The genes are TRBV29-1 and TRBJ1-5, with D possibly TRBD1 on 5 matching bases. V shed 4 bases and J shed 2 bases, with 9 bases lying between them. Germline assignment: CDR1 SQVTM and CDR2 ANQGSEA. The CDR3 is made up of 13 amino acids. DNA of the CDR3: TGCAGCGTTGCAGGGCCGGGCAATCAGCCCCAGCATTTT. This gives the protein CSVAGPGNQPQHF.

In its sample, this clone was seen a few times. The chain couples TRBV6-5 to TRBJ2-5, with TRBD2 as a possible D gene (5 bases). The CDR3 spans 12 residues. V dropped 6 bases and J dropped 5 bases, with 10 bases sitting between them. Germline lookup yields CDR1 MNHEY and CDR2 SVGAGI. The CDR3 DNA follows: TGTGCCAGCAGCCCGAGGGCGGAGACCCAGTACTTC. It is translated as CASSPRAETQYF.

A few counts support this clone. This sequence joins TRBV5-1 and TRBJ2-5, with 9 positions matching TRBD1. The germline CDR1 and CDR2 sequences are SGHRS and YFSETQ. The CDR3 sequence is 13 residues long. After removal of 8 bases from V and 4 bases from J, the junction contained 6 bases not matched to a gene. This CDR3 is CASGQGMRETQYF. Written as DNA, the CDR3 is TGCGCCAGTGGACAGGGGATGAGAGAGACCCAGTACTTC.

The rearrangement links TRBV7-2 to TRBJ2-1, with 12 bases fitting TRBD2. Germline V CDR1 and CDR2: SGHTA, FQGNSA. V lost 5 bases and J lost 8; bases outside the gene matches: 16. The CDR3 loop spans 18 amino acids. The CDR3 region has the DNA TGTGCCAGCAGCGACCGACTAGCGGGAGTACTGGGTGGCGATGAGCAGTTCTTC. It is translated as CASSDRLAGVLGGDEQFF. Together with reference TRBV7-2 and TRBJ2-1, the CDR3 gives the full variable domain: GAGVSQSPSNKVTEKGKDVELRCDPISGHTALYWYRQSLGQGLEFLIYFQGNSAPDKSGLPSDRFSAERTGGSVSTLTIQRTQQEDSAVYLCASSDRLAGVLGGDEQFFGPGTRLTVL.

Only a few counts were recorded for this clone. The chain is built from TRBV19 and TRBJ1-5; 7 bases are a match to TRBD1. Per germline, CDR1 LNHDA and CDR2 SQIVND (reference sequence). The CDR3 has 16 amino acids. Losses at the gene ends were 5 bases for V and 0 bases for J; bases not matched to a gene: 7. In DNA form, the CDR3 reads TGTGCCAGTAGTCTAAAGGGGGCCTTTAGCAATCAGCCCCAGCATTTT. Translation gives CASSLKGAFSNQPQHF. The whole variable domain, filled in from reference TRBV19 and TRBJ1-5, reads DGGITQSPKYLFRKEGQNVTLSCEQNLNHDAMYWYRQDPGQGLRLIYYSQIVNDFQKGDIAEGYSVSREKKESFPLTVTSAQKNPTAFYLCASSLKGAFSNQPQHFGDGTRLSIL.

The chain recombines TRBV5-1 with TRBJ2-4; 9 bases fit TRBD1. The CDR3 is 14 amino acids. Germline CDR1 and CDR2: SGHRS and YFSETQ. Trimming at V came to 3 bases and at J to 6 bases, leaving 4 bases not matched to a gene. CDR3 nucleotides: TGCGCCAGCAGCTCCCCGGGACAGGGAAACATTCAGTACTTC. Translating it yields CASSSPGQGNIQYF.

This clone has just a few counts. The chain employs TRBV4-1 and TRBJ2-1, with TRBD2 identical over 12 bases. Germline CDR1 reads MGHRA; CDR2 reads YSYEKL. The CDR3 consists of 17 residues. V shed 0 bases, J shed 7 bases, and the junction held 7 bases outside the gene matches. Written as DNA, the CDR3 is TGCGCCAGCAGCCAAGATATCACTAGCGGGAGGATGAATGAGCAGTTCTTC. Amino acids: CASSQDITSGRMNEQFF.